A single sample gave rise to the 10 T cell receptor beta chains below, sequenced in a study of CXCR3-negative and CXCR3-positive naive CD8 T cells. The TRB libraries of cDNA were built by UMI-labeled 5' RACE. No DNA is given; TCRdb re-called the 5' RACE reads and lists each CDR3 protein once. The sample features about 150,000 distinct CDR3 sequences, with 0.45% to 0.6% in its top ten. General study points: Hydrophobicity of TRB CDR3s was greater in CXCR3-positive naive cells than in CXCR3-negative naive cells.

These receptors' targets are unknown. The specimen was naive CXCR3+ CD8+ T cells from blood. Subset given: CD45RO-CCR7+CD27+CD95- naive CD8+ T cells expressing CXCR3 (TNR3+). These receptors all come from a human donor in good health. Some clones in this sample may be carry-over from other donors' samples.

This chain's CDR3 is CASSLWEGLNTEAFF. This chain joins TRBV5-1 and TRBJ1-1. Germline-derived CDR1 and CDR2 are SGHRS and YFSETQ. This CDR3 region has 15 residues.

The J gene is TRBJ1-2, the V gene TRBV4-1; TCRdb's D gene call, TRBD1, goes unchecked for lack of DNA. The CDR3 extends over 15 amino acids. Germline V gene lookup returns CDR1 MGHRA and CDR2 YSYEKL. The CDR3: CASSQEGVLDYGYTF.

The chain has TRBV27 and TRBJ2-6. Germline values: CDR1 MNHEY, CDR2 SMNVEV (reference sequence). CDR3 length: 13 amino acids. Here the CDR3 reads CASSLSGANVLTF.

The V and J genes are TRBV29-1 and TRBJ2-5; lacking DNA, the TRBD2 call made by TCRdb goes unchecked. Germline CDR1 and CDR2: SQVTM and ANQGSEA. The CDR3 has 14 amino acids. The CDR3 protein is CSVEGHWVQETQYF.

CDR3 sequence reads: CASRVDSHYNEQFF. The rearrangement uses TRBV7-9 and TRBJ2-1; TCRdb designates TRBD1, a call that cannot be tested without DNA. Germline CDR1 reads SEHNR; CDR2 reads FQNEAQ (reference sequence). The CDR3 loop spans 14 amino acids.

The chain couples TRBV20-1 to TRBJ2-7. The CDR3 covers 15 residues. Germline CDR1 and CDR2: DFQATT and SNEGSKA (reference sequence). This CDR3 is CSANSLSLSSYEQYF.

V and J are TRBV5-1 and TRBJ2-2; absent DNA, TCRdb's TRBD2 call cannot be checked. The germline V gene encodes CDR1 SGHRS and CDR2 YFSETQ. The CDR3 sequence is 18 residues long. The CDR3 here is CASSLASSGGPDTGELFF.

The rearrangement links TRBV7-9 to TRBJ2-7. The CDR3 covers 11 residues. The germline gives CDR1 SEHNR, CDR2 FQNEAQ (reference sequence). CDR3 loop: CASSLNAEQYF.

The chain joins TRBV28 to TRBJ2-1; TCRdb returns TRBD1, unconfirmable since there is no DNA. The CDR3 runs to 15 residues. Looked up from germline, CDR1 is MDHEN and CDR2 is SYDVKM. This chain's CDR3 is CASSFRGPLMYEQFF.

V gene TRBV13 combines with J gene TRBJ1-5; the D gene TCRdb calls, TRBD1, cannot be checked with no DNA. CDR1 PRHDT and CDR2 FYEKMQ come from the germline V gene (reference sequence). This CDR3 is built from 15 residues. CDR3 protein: CASSPGTGMNQPQHF.